The 28 T cell receptor beta chains listed next were all sequenced from one sample in a study of spatial heterogeneity in lung cancer. Time point given: sample taken at primary tumor resection. MiXCR was run by TCRdb on the 5' RACE reads, yielding one entry per CDR3 protein. The sample holds roughly 48,000 distinct CDR3 sequences; approximately 5% are singletons and the top ten take around 10%. Material: PBMCs, obtained at surgery. Receptors originate from a male donor with early-stage non-small cell lung cancer.

This clonotype was recorded many times. This CDR3 is CASSPGGSRINYGYTF. CDR3 in DNA: TGTGCCAGCAGCCCTGGGGGCAGTCGGATAAACTATGGCTACACCTTC. The chain combines TRBV7-9 with TRBJ1-2; tentatively, D is TRBD1 (6 bases). This CDR3 has 16 residues. Germline V gene sequence: CDR1 SEHNR, CDR2 FQNEAQ (reference sequence). V was shortened by 5 bases and J by 2 bases, with 18 bases between the two germline ends.

The V gene is TRBV2, the J gene TRBJ2-3; D possibly matches TRBD1 or TRBD2 (5 bases each). The V and J ends lost 9 bases and 2 bases respectively, with 15 bases between them. Looked up from germline, CDR1 is SNHLY and CDR2 is FYNNEI. CDR3 length: 14 amino acids. The CDR3 coding sequence is TGTGCCAGGGGGACCTCGCATCCCACAGATACGCAGTATTTT. Amino acid sequence: CARGTSHPTDTQYF.

At least ten counts were recorded for this clonotype. The genes are TRBV7-8 and TRBJ2-5, with D uncertain. This CDR3 has 12 residues. V dropped 5 bases and J dropped 6 bases, with 10 bases sitting between them. CDR1 is SGHVS, CDR2 FQNEAQ, per germline. The CDR3 reads CASSPDEQTQYF. The DNA of the CDR3 is TGTGCCAGCAGCCCCGACGAACAGACCCAGTACTTC.

This clonotype was observed at least ten times. Sequence at one end of the junction differs from germline and may be a read error. The chain employs TRBV7-7 and TRBJ2-3, with 9 nucleotides matching TRBD2. The CDR3 extends over 16 amino acids. Germline V lookup: CDR1 SSHAT, CDR2 FNYEAQ (reference sequence). Written as DNA, the CDR3 is TGTGCTAGCAGCCCCTCCTTAGCGGGAGAGGCAGATACGCAGTATTTT. Protein sequence: CASSPSLAGEADTQYF. Variable domain in full (rest from reference TRBV7-7 and TRBJ2-3): GAGVSQSPRYKVTKRGQDVTLRCDPISSHATLYWYQQALGQGPEFLTYFNYEAQPDKSGLPSDRFSAERPEGSISTLTIQRTEQRDSAMYRCASSPSLAGEADTQYFGPGTRLTVL.

This clonotype was counted ten times or more. The rearrangement links TRBV20-1 to TRBJ1-6, with D possibly being TRBD1 (5 bases). CDR3 length: 12 residues. Deletions cut 6 bases from V and 9 bases from J, with 12 bases between. CDR1 and CDR2 from the germline V gene are DFQATT and SNEGSKA (reference sequence). CDR3 loop: CSAWTSGSPLHF. Here the CDR3 DNA reads TGCAGTGCATGGACATCTGGTTCACCCCTCCACTTT.

This clonotype has at least ten counts. The CDR3 loop is CSARRSDRGLYNSPLHF. Here the CDR3 DNA reads TGCAGTGCTCGACGATCGGACAGGGGCCTATATAATTCACCCCTCCACTTT. This chain uses TRBV20-1 with TRBJ1-6; TRBD1 matches 9 bases. The CDR3 is made up of 17 amino acids. V lost 5 bases, J lost 4 bases, and 12 bases stayed unmatched. Germline V gene sequence: CDR1 DFQATT, CDR2 SNEGSKA (reference sequence).

This clonotype was seen ten or more times. The rearrangement uses TRBV12-3 or TRBV12-4 and TRBJ1-1; D unresolved. CDR3 length: 14 residues. The ends were cut back, 1 base at V and 0 bases at J, with 6 bases in the middle. CDR3 nucleotides: TGTGCCAGCAGTTTAGATAGTATGAACACTGAAGCTTTCTTT. Amino acid sequence: CASSLDSMNTEAFF.

This clonotype was counted at least ten times. This CDR3 is CASSINTGTGPYEQYF. The DNA of the CDR3 is TGTGCCAGTAGTATTAATACCGGGACAGGGCCCTACGAGCAGTACTTC. The chain links TRBV19 to TRBJ2-7; 9 bases fit TRBD1. Germline values: CDR1 LNHDA, CDR2 SQIVND (reference sequence). The CDR3 contains 16 residues. With V trimmed by 3 bases and J by 2 bases, 8 bases remained unmatched.

This clonotype was counted at least ten times. This chain uses TRBV7-9 with TRBJ2-1; a weak D match, TRBD1 (6 bases). Germline V lookup: CDR1 SEHNR, CDR2 FQNEAQ (reference sequence). This CDR3 region has 12 residues. V lost 5 bases and J 8 bases, leaving 10 bases between the germline ends. CDR3 residues: CASSRTVDEQFF. In nucleotides, the CDR3 is TGTGCCAGCAGCAGGACAGTTGATGAGCAGTTCTTC.

At least ten counts were recorded for this clonotype. The chain employs TRBV11-1 and TRBJ1-4; D is unclear. The germline gives CDR1 SGHAT, CDR2 FQDESV (reference sequence). V lost 6 bases and J lost 0, with 11 bases in between. This CDR3 spans 15 amino acids. CDR3 DNA: TGTGCCAGCAGTTCGACGGTTGCAACTAATGAAAAACTGTTTTTT. Amino acids: CASSSTVATNEKLFF.

This clonotype has a count of ten or more. The rearrangement joins TRBV28 to TRBJ1-3; no definite D call. The CDR3 runs to 15 residues. Looked up from germline, CDR1 is MDHEN and CDR2 is SYDVKM. V was trimmed by 5 bases and J by 0 bases, leaving 11 bases between them. In DNA form, the CDR3 reads TGTGCCAGCAGTCCCCCGGTTCCCTCTGGAAACACCATATATTTT. It yields the protein CASSPPVPSGNTIYF.

This clonotype showed up many times. The chain combines TRBV2 with TRBJ1-5; 10 bases agree with TRBD1. This CDR3 spans 14 amino acids. The germline V gene encodes CDR1 SNHLY and CDR2 FYNNEI. V dropped 6 bases and J dropped 3; count of bases not matched to a gene: 2. In DNA form, the CDR3 reads TGTGCCAGCAGAGGGACAGGGGACAATCAGCCCCAGCATTTT. Protein sequence: CASRGTGDNQPQHF.

This clonotype was recorded many times. The chain joins TRBV5-4 to TRBJ2-1; 11 bases match TRBD2. The CDR3 has 15 residues. J lost 4 bases, V lost 3 bases, and 3 bases had no gene match. CDR1 and CDR2 (germline): SGHNT, YYREEE (reference sequence). The CDR3 spells CASSWGLAEYNEQFF. DNA of the CDR3: TGTGCCAGCAGCTGGGGACTAGCGGAATACAATGAGCAGTTCTTC.

A remark on this clonotype: A read error may be the cause here, since a much bigger clone is one base away. V usage is TRBV6-1 and J usage is TRBJ1-2, with 7 bases lining up with TRBD1. Germline lookup yields CDR1 MNHNS and CDR2 SASEGT. CDR3 size: 16 residues. The junction had 16 bases not matched to a gene; V was cut back by 6 bases and J by 6 bases. The CDR3 region is CASRQTGTVNLNGYTF. DNA of the CDR3: TGTGCCAGCAGGCAAACCGGGACAGTAAACCTCAATGGCTACACCTTC.

The table lists this clonotype with many counts. The CDR3 bases are TGCAGTGCTACGATAGCGGGAGAAAGCTACGAGCAGTACTTC. It encodes CSATIAGESYEQYF. The chain recombines TRBV20-1 with TRBJ2-7; TRBD2 matches 9 bases. Germline loops: CDR1 DFQATT, CDR2 SNEGSKA (reference sequence). This CDR3 has 14 amino acids. V lost 4 bases and J lost 3; bases outside the gene matches: 7.

This clonotype came up many times. The V and J genes are TRBV5-4 and TRBJ2-5; weak D call: TRBD1 (6 bases). The CDR3 sequence is 13 residues long. Trimming removed 4 bases at V and 3 bases at J, with 10 bases between. Germline V gives CDR1 SGHNT, CDR2 YYREEE (reference sequence). The CDR3 DNA reads TGTGCCAGCAGCCAGGGGACCAAAGAGACCCAGTACTTC. Translating it yields CASSQGTKETQYF. The full variable domain, with the rest looked up from reference TRBV5-4 and TRBJ2-5, is ETGVTQSPTHLIKTRGQQVTLRCSSQSGHNTVSWYQQALGQGPQFIFQYYREEENGRGNFPPRFSGLQFPNYSSELNVNALELDDSALYLCASSQGTKETQYFGPGTRLLVL.

This clonotype was counted ten times or more. V and J are TRBV4-1 and TRBJ2-7; 9 nucleotides align to TRBD1. The CDR3 is 15 amino acids. The ends lost 2 bases at V and 2 bases at J; junction bases unmatched: 4. CDR1 is MGHRA, CDR2 YSYEKL, per germline. CDR3 in DNA: TGCGCCAGCAGCCAATCCCGGGACAGGGCCTACGAGCAGTACTTC. Protein: CASSQSRDRAYEQYF.

The chain has TRBV12-3 or TRBV12-4 and TRBJ2-7; no definite D call. The CDR3 length is 12 residues. Trimming pared 11 bases from V and 5 bases from J, leaving 16 bases between. The CDR3 nucleotides read TGTGCCTCAAGGCAGATGAAGAACGAGCAGTACTTC. Residues: CASRQMKNEQYF.

This clonotype was seen at least ten times. The chain is built from TRBV14 and TRBJ2-3; D not resolved. V dropped 0 bases and J dropped 4 bases, with 5 bases sitting between them. This CDR3 has 13 residues. Per the germline V gene, CDR1 is SGHDN and CDR2 is FVKESK. The DNA of the CDR3 is TGTGCCAGCAGCCAAGATATGGCAGATACGCAGTATTTT. Protein: CASSQDMADTQYF.

This clonotype was picked up many times. This chain links TRBV7-9 with TRBJ1-4; 7 positions match TRBD1. CDR1 is SEHNR, CDR2 FQNEAQ, per germline (reference sequence). The CDR3 sequence is 14 residues long. J gave up 5 bases and V 3 bases, and 3 bases lay outside the gene matches. In nucleotides, the CDR3 is TGTGCCAGCAGCTTCGGGACAGACAATGAAAAACTGTTTTTT. Translating it yields CASSFGTDNEKLFF.

This clonotype was seen ten or more times. This chain joins TRBV6-2 or TRBV6-3 and TRBJ2-1; TRBD2 agrees at 10 bases. Germline values: CDR1 MNHEY, CDR2 SVGEGT. The CDR3 is 14 residues long. The V and J ends lost 8 bases and 7 bases, in that order; junction bases with no gene match: 8. CDR3: CASELAGASNEQFF. CDR3 nucleotides: TGTGCCAGCGAGCTAGCGGGAGCGTCGAATGAGCAGTTCTTC.

In its sample, this clonotype was seen many times. The chain uses TRBV2 and TRBJ2-7, with 8 nucleotides matching TRBD1. The length of the CDR3 is 13 residues. Looked up from germline, CDR1 is SNHLY and CDR2 is FYNNEI. J lost 7 bases, V lost 5 bases, and 7 bases had no gene match. The CDR3 loop is CASSMGQAGEQYF. CDR3 nucleotides: TGTGCCAGCAGTATGGGACAGGCGGGAGAGCAGTACTTC.

The chain is built from TRBV7-2 and TRBJ2-5; possible D gene TRBD2, 6 bases. Trimming cost V 3 bases and J 5 bases, with 16 bases left between them. This CDR3 has 15 amino acids. CDR1 and CDR2 (germline): SGHTA, FQGNSA. The chain's CDR3 is CASSLGGRREETQYF. The CDR3 nucleotides are TGTGCCAGCAGCTTGGGTGGGAGGAGGGAGGAGACCCAGTACTTC.

The chain uses TRBV10-3 and TRBJ2-3; unclear D gene. The V and J ends lost 0 bases and 1 base respectively, with 11 bases between them. The CDR3 length is 16 residues. Germline CDR1 is ENHRY and CDR2 is SYGVKD. The DNA of the CDR3 is TGTGCCATCAGTGAGTCGATGGCTTACCGCACAGATACGCAGTATTTT. Protein: CAISESMAYRTDTQYF.

V gene TRBV11-1 combines with J gene TRBJ2-7; 8 bases line up with TRBD2. Per germline, CDR1 SGHAT and CDR2 FQDESV (reference sequence). This CDR3 is 17 amino acids long. The ends lost 1 base at V and 2 bases at J; junction bases unmatched: 10. DNA of the CDR3: TGTGCCAGCAGCTTAGGAAGGAGCGGGAGACCAACCTACGAGCAGTACTTC. This sequence encodes CASSLGRSGRPTYEQYF.

This clonotype was found many times. The V call is TRBV5-1, the J call TRBJ2-1; D remains unclear. V lost 0 bases and J 0 bases, leaving 10 bases between the germline ends. Germline lookup yields CDR1 SGHRS and CDR2 YFSETQ. CDR3 length: 16 residues. Written as DNA, the CDR3 is TGCGCCAGCAGCTTGGCCCCCCAGAGCTCCTACAATGAGCAGTTCTTC. Its protein product is CASSLAPQSSYNEQFF.

This clonotype showed up many times. The DNA of the CDR3 is TGTGCCAGCAGTTCACAGGACTCCTACAATGAGCAGTTCTTC. This sequence encodes CASSSQDSYNEQFF. V gene TRBV27 combines with J gene TRBJ2-1; possible D gene TRBD1, 5 bases. The length of the CDR3 is 14 residues. V was clipped by 4 bases and J by 0 bases, with 7 bases between them. CDR1 is MNHEY, CDR2 SMNVEV, per germline (reference sequence).

This clonotype was detected ten times or more. J is TRBJ2-3 and V is TRBV5-1; unclear D gene. Trimming took 0 bases from V and 6 from J, leaving 8 bases between them. Per germline, CDR1 SGHRS and CDR2 YFSETQ. The CDR3 is 13 residues long. This CDR3 is CASSLGSSDTQYF. DNA for the CDR3: TGCGCCAGCAGCTTGGGTAGCTCCGATACGCAGTATTTT.